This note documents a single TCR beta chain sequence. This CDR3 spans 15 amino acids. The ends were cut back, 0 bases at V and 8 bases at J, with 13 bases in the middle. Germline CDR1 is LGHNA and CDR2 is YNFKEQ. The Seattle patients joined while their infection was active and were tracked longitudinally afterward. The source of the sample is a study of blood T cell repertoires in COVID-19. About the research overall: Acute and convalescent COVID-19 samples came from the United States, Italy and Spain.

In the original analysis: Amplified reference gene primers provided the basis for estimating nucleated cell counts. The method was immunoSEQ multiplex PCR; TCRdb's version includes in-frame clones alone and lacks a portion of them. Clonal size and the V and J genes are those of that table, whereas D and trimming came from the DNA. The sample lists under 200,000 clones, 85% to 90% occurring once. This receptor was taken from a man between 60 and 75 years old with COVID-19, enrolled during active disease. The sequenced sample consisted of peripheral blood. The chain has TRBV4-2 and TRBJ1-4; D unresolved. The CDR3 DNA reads TGTGCCAGCAGCCAAGACGGCCCCGTGGGCGAAAAACTGTTTTTT. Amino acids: CASSQDGPVGEKLFF.